This record covers a single T cell receptor beta chain. The antigen remains unidentified. This entry comes from a study of PD-L1 blockade in urothelial cancer. Looking at the study overall: Patients began atezolizumab, 1,200 mg intravenously every 3 weeks, in the mid-2010s. Male sex and bladder-origin urothelial cancer characterized twenty-five of the 29 patients.

Time point here: peripheral blood 6 weeks after treatment start. Measured with immunoSEQ multiplex PCR; TCRdb has only the in-frame clones, and not every one. The profile covers about 25,000 clones, with roughly 84% appearing a single time and 1.5% to 2% taken by the ten largest. General study findings and limits: Tumor-associated clones in the blood of durable-benefit patients grew more at 3 weeks. Below-median TCR clonality that was measured in pretreatment blood predicted better survival.

The sequencing here drew on PBMCs, taken around atezolizumab (anti-PD-L1) treatment. This clonotype was obtained from a man between 65 and 79 years old with urothelial cancer.

The DNA for the CDR3 is TGTGCCAGCAGCTTGGGCCCGGATCAGCCCCAGCATTTT. It specifies CASSLGPDQPQHF. This chain joins TRBV5-5 and TRBJ1-5; no reliable D call. CDR1 and CDR2 (germline): SGHKS, YYEKEE (reference sequence). Trimming took 0 bases from V and 5 from J, leaving 6 bases between them. CDR3 length: 13 residues.